The T cell receptor beta chain described here comes from a study of blood T cell repertoires in COVID-19. The V end lost 6 bases, the J end lost 7 bases, and 16 bases lay between the germline ends. The CDR3 is 15 residues long. Germline CDR1 reads SNHLY; CDR2 reads FYNNEI. Only in-frame clones appear in the TCRdb table, and some are missing; sequencing was by immunoSEQ multiplex PCR. The table includes about 530,000 clones, about 89% detected once. Specimen: peripheral blood. The sequence came from a woman in her fifties or sixties with COVID-19, enrolled during active disease. The genes are TRBV2 and TRBJ1-6, with D hard to call. The CDR3 DNA reads as TGTGCCAGCAGCCCCGGGCGGGCTCCGAATTCACCCCTCCACTTT. Translated: CASSPGRAPNSPLHF.